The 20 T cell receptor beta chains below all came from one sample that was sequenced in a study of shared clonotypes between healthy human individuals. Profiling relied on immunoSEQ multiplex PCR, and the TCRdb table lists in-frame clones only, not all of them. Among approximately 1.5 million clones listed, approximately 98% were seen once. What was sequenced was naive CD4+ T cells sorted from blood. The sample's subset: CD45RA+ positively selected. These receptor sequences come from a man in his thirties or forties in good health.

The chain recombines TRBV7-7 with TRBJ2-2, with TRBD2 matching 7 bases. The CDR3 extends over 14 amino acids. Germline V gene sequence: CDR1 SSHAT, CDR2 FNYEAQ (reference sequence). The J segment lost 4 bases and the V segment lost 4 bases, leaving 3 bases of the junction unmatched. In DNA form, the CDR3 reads TGTGCCAGCAGCTCCGGGACTATCACCGGGGAGCTGTTTTTT. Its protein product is CASSSGTITGELFF.

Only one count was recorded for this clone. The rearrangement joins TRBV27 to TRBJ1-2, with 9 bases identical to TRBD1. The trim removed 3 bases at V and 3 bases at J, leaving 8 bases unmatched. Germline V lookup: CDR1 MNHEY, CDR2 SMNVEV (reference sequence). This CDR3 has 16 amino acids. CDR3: CASSFGGTGLHYGYTF. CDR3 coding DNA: TGTGCCAGCAGTTTTGGGGGGACAGGGCTCCACTATGGCTACACCTTC.

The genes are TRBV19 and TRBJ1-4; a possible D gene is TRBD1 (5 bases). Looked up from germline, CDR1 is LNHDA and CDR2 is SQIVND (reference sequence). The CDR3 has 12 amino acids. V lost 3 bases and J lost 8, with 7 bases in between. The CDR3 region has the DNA TGTGCCAGTAGTATCCGGGGGGAAAAACTGTTTTTT. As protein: CASSIRGEKLFF.

CDR3 amino acids: CASSQEIGGFGTDTQYF. DNA for the CDR3: TGCGCCAGCAGCCAAGAAATTGGGGGCTTTGGCACAGATACGCAGTATTTT. The chain combines TRBV4-3 with TRBJ2-3, with TRBD1 as a possible D gene (6 bases). Germline loops: CDR1 LGHNA, CDR2 YSLEER. The CDR3 contains 17 residues. V lost 0 bases and J lost 1, with 14 bases in between.

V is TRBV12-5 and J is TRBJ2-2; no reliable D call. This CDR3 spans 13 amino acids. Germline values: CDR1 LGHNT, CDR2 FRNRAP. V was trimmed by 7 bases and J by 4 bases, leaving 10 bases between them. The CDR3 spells CASAAVATGELFF. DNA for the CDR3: TGTGCTAGTGCCGCCGTGGCCACCGGGGAGCTGTTTTTT.

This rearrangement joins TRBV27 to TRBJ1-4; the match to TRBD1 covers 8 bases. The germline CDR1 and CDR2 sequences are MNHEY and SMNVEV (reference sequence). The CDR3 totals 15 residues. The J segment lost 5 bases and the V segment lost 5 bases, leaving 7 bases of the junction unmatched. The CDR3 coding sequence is TGTGCCAGCAGTATTCGACAGGGGATAAATGAAAAACTGTTTTTT. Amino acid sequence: CASSIRQGINEKLFF.

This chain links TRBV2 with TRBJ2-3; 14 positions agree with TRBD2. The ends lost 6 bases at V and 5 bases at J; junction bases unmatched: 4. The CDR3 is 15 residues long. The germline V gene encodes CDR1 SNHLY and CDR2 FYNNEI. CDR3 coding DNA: TGTGCCAGCAGGAGACTAGCGGGAGGGGTAGATACGCAGTATTTT. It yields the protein CASRRLAGGVDTQYF.

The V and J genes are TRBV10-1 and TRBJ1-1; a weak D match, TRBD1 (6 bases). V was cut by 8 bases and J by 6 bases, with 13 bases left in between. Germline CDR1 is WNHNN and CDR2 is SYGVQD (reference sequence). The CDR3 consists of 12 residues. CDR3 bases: TGCGCCAGCCATTCACAGGGCCCTGAAGCTTTCTTT. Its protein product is CASHSQGPEAFF.

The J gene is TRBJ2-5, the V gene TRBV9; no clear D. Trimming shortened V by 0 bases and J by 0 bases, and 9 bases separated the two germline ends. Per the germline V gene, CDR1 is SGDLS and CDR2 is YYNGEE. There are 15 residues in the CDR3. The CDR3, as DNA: TGTGCCAGCAGCGTAGGCCTGGGTCACCAAGAGACCCAGTACTTC. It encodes CASSVGLGHQETQYF.

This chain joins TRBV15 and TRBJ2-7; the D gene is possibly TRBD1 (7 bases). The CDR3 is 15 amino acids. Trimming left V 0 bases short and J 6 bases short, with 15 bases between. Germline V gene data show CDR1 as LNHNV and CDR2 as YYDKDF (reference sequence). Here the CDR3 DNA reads TGTGCCACCAGCAGAGATCAGGGGGGAGCGGTCGAGCAGTACTTC. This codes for CATSRDQGGAVEQYF.

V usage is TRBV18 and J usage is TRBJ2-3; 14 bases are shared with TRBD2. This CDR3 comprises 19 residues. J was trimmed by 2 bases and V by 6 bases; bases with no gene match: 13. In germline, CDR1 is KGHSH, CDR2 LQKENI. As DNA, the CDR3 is TGTGCCAGCTCTTCGAGTCTCGGGACTAGCGGGAGTGTCACAGATACGCAGTATTTT. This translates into CASSSSLGTSGSVTDTQYF.

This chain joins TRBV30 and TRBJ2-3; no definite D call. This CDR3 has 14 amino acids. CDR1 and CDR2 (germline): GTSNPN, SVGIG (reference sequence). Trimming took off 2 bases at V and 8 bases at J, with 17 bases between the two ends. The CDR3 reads CAWSSSSGPFTQYF. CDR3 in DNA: TGTGCCTGGAGTTCCTCAAGTGGCCCTTTTACGCAGTATTTT.

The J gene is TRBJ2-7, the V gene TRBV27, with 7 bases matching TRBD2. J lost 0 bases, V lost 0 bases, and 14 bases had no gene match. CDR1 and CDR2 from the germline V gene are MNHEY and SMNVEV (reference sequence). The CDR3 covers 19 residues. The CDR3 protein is CASSLSGGRIRSDSYEQYF. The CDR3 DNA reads TGTGCCAGCAGTTTATCGGGCGGGAGAATCCGATCCGACTCCTACGAGCAGTACTTC.

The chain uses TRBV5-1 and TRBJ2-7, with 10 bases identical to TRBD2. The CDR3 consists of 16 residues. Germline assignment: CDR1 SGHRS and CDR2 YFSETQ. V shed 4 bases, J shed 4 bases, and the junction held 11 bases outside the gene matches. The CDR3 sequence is CASSPGLAPNGYEQYF. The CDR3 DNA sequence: TGCGCCAGCAGCCCGGGACTAGCGCCTAATGGGTACGAGCAGTACTTC.

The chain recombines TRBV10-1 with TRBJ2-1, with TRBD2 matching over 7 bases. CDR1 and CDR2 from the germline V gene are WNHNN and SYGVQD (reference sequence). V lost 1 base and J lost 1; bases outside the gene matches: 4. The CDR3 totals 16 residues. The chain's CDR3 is CASSELSSGSYNEQFF. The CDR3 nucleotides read TGCGCCAGCAGTGAGTTGTCTAGCGGTTCCTACAATGAGCAGTTCTTC.

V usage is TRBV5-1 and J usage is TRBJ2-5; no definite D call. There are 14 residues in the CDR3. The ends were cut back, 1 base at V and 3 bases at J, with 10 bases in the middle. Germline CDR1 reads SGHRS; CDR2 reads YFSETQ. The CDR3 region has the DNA TGCGCCAGCAGCTTGTTCCTGGTGGAAGAGACCCAGTACTTC. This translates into CASSLFLVEETQYF.

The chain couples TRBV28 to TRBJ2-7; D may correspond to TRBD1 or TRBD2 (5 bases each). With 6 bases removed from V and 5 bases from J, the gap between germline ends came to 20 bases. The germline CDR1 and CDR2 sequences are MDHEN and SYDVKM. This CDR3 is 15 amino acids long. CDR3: CASRPTRGARNEQYF. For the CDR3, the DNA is TGTGCCAGCAGGCCCACGCGAGGGGCGAGGAACGAGCAGTACTTC.

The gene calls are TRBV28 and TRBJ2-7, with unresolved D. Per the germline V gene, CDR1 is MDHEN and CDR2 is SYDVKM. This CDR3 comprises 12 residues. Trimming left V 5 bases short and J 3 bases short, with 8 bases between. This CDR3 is CASSENGYEQYF. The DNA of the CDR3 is TGTGCCAGCAGTGAGAACGGCTACGAGCAGTACTTC.

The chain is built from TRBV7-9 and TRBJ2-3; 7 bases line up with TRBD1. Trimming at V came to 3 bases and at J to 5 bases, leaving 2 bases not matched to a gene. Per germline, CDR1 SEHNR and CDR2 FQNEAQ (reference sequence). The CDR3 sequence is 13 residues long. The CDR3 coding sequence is TGTGCCAGCAGCTTTACAGGGGTAGATACGCAGTATTTT. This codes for CASSFTGVDTQYF.

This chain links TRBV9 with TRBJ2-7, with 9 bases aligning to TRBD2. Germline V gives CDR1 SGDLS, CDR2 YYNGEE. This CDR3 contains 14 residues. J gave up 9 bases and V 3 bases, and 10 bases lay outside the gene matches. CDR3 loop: CASSAGTSYHPQYF. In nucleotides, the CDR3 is TGTGCCAGCAGCGCCGGGACTAGCTATCACCCGCAGTACTTC.